One and the same sample provided the 4 T cell receptor beta chains below, sequenced in a study of identical twins. TCRdb recomputed calls from the 5' RACE reads with MiXCR, one row per CDR3 protein. This table has 500,000 to 550,000 distinct CDR3 sequences, 20% to 25% appearing once. The same data also went into a second study, on yellow fever vaccine responses in identical twins.

Material for sequencing was CD4+ T cells sorted from blood. These receptors originate from a woman between 18 and 29 years old in good health.

CDR3 sequence reads: CASSLRGTSGTEAFF. The CDR3 DNA follows: TGTGCCAGCAGCCTGCGAGGGACTTCTGGCACTGAAGCTTTCTTT. The genes are TRBV28 and TRBJ1-1, with a weak D call TRBD1 (5 bases). This CDR3 has 15 amino acids. Trimming pared 6 bases from V and 4 bases from J, leaving 18 bases between. The germline V gene encodes CDR1 MDHEN and CDR2 SYDVKM. The full variable domain, rest sourced from reference TRBV28 and TRBJ1-1, is DVKVTQSSRYLVKRTGEKVFLECVQDMDHENMFWYRQDPGLGLRLIYFSYDVKMKEKGDIPEGYSVSREKKERFSLILESASTNQTSMYLCASSLRGTSGTEAFFGQGTRLTVV.

The chain links TRBV12-3 or TRBV12-4 to TRBJ2-2; a weak D match, TRBD1 (6 bases). The CDR3 loop spans 15 amino acids. V lost 6 bases and J lost 5, with 16 bases in between. CDR3 nucleotide sequence: TGTGCCAGCAGGGCCACACCCACAGGGACCGGGGAGCTGTTTTTT. Its translation is CASRATPTGTGELFF.

The genes are TRBV5-1 and TRBJ1-2, with D tentatively TRBD1 (6 bases). Germline CDR1 is SGHRS and CDR2 is YFSETQ. Between the trimmed V and J ends, which lost 2 bases and 2 bases, there was a span of 13 bases. This CDR3 contains 15 residues. The CDR3 loop is CASSLDPGTNYGYTF. CDR3 coding DNA: TGCGCCAGCAGCTTAGATCCAGGGACAAACTATGGCTACACCTTC.

This clonotype was counted a few times. This chain joins TRBV6-1 and TRBJ2-3, with D unresolved. This CDR3 has 14 amino acids. Germline CDR1 is MNHNS and CDR2 is SASEGT. The germline V and J ends were trimmed by 6 bases and 2 bases, with 12 bases remaining between them. The CDR3 sequence is CASRPPHSTDTQYF. In nucleotides, the CDR3 is TGTGCCAGCAGGCCCCCGCACTCCACAGATACGCAGTATTTT.